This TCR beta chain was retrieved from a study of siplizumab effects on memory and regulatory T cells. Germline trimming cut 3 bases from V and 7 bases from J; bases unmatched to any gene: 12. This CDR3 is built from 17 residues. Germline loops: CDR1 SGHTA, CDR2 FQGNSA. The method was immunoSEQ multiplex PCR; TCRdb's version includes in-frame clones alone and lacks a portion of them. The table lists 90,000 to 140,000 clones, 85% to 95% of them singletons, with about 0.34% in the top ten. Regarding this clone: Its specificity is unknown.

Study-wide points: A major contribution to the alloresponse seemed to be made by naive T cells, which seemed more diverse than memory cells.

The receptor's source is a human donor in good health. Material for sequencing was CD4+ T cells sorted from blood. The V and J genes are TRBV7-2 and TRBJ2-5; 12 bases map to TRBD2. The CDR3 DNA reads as TGTGCCAGCAGCTTTGGCCTCCTAGCGGGGGGGGAGGTGACCCAGTACTTC. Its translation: CASSFGLLAGGEVTQYF.